One sample yielded the 23 T cell receptor beta chains listed below, sequenced in a study of vaccination effects on CD4 cells after COVID-19 (dated by TCRdb to the early 2020s). After approximately 11 days of culture, CD4+ T cells were isolated with the EasySep CD4+ T cell isolation kit. Participants received two doses of either the BNT162b2 or the mRNA-1273 mRNA SARS-CoV-2 vaccine. The library relied on the immunoSEQ multiplex PCR assay. Entries here come from immuneACCESS through TCRdb and include only in-frame sequences with V and J called. Some clones fail to appear in such tables; in the studies checked, an unresolved V gene covers under half of the shortfall, and the cause of the remainder is unknown. The sample yields about 66,000 clones; around 79% were counted once. The ten top clones hold 2% to 3% of the sample. These TCRs' antigens remain unknown. The starting material was CD4+ T cells from PBMCs cultured without peptide, obtained after COVID-19 vaccination. The receptors were sampled from a human donor who received a COVID-19 vaccine.

The rearrangement links TRBV11-1 to TRBJ2-5, with 12 bases lining up with TRBD2. The V segment lost 5 bases and the J segment 2 bases; nucleotides outside the gene matches: 3. Germline-derived CDR1 and CDR2 are SGHAT and FQDESV (reference sequence). The CDR3 is made up of 15 amino acids. The CDR3 DNA is TGTGCCAGCAGCATGACTAGCGGGGGACAAGAGACCCAGTACTTC. This translates into CASSMTSGGQETQYF.

The chain couples TRBV24-1 to TRBJ2-5; 8 positions match TRBD1. The V gene's germline CDR1 is KGHDR and CDR2 SFDVKD. This CDR3 contains 14 residues. V lost 5 bases to trimming and J lost 3 bases; unmatched junction nucleotides: 4. CDR3 residues: CATSAATGEETQYF. In DNA, the CDR3 is TGTGCCACCAGTGCCGCGACAGGGGAAGAGACCCAGTACTTC.

The CDR3 nucleotides read TGTGCCAGCAGCCCCGGAGACAGCGCAACTAATGAAAAACTGTTTTTT. It codes for CASSPGDSATNEKLFF. This chain links TRBV7-7 with TRBJ1-4; tentatively, D is TRBD1 (5 bases). This CDR3 contains 16 residues. Germline V gene lookup returns CDR1 SSHAT and CDR2 FNYEAQ (reference sequence). V lost 5 bases to trimming and J lost 0 bases, with 13 bases between them.

The chain couples TRBV12-5 to TRBJ2-4; tentatively, D is TRBD2 (6 bases). The CDR3 spans 15 residues. Germline-derived CDR1 and CDR2 are LGHNT and FRNRAP. The germline V and J ends were trimmed by 0 bases and 1 base, with 7 bases remaining between them. CDR3: CASGLVRGAKNIQYF. CDR3 DNA: TGTGCTAGTGGTTTGGTACGGGGGGCCAAAAACATTCAGTACTTC.

This chain uses TRBV24-1 with TRBJ2-2; 8 positions agree with TRBD1. This CDR3 contains 15 residues. Germline V gene sequence: CDR1 KGHDR, CDR2 SFDVKD. Unmatched junction bases numbered 5, after V lost 3 bases and J lost 6 bases. CDR3 DNA sequence: TGTGCCACCAGTGATCCCAGGGGGCCGGCCGGGGAGCTGTTTTTT. It specifies CATSDPRGPAGELFF.

The CDR3 sequence is CASAVGVEQFF. The CDR3 region has the DNA TGTGCCAGCGCCGTGGGGGTCGAGCAGTTCTTC. The V gene is TRBV18, the J gene TRBJ2-1, with D perhaps assigned TRBD1 or TRBD2 (5 bases each). Germline loops: CDR1 KGHSH, CDR2 LQKENI. The CDR3 length is 11 residues. V was cut by 8 bases and J by 10 bases, with 12 bases left in between. Full variable domain (remainder filled in from reference TRBV18 and TRBJ2-1): NAGVMQNPRHLVRRRGQEARLRCSPMKGHSHVYWYRQLPEEGLKFMVYLQKENIIDESGMPKERFSAEFPKEGPSILRIQQVVRGDSAAYFCASAVGVEQFFGPGTRLTVL.

CDR3 amino acids: CASSLRAGPEAFF. Written as DNA, the CDR3 is TGCGCCAGCAGCCTTCGTGCGGGGCCTGAAGCTTTCTTT. The J gene is TRBJ1-1, the V gene TRBV5-1; possible D gene TRBD1, 5 bases. Germline assignment: CDR1 SGHRS and CDR2 YFSETQ. Trimming removed 4 bases from V and 6 bases from J, with 13 bases in between. The CDR3 runs 13 residues.

This clone was recorded a few times. The chain couples TRBV5-1 to TRBJ1-2; D call uncertain. The CDR3 is 13 amino acids. Germline CDR1 SGHRS, CDR2 YFSETQ. Between the trimmed V and J ends, which lost 0 bases and 4 bases, there was a span of 7 bases. The CDR3 spells CASSLVVGYGYTF. The CDR3 coding sequence is TGCGCCAGCAGCTTGGTGGTTGGCTATGGCTACACCTTC.

This chain links TRBV3-1 (or the pseudogene TRBV3-2) with TRBJ1-2; D gene ambiguous. The CDR3 contains 14 residues. Germline assignment: CDR1 LGHDT and CDR2 YNNKEL (reference sequence). Trimming took 1 base from V and 7 from J, leaving 13 bases between them. CDR3 DNA sequence: TGTGCCAGCAGCCAAGGGGGATCAACGGGTGGCTACACCTTC. Amino acids: CASSQGGSTGGYTF.

The V gene is TRBV18, the J gene TRBJ1-6; no firm D call. The germline V gene encodes CDR1 KGHSH and CDR2 LQKENI. CDR3 length: 15 amino acids. V gave up 3 bases and J gave up 9 bases, with 15 bases separating them. The CDR3 DNA sequence: TGTGCCAGCTCACCGGCGCCTGAGGTCGGTTCACCCCTCCACTTT. Its translation is CASSPAPEVGSPLHF.

This rearrangement joins TRBV7-8 to TRBJ1-3; D remains ambiguous. CDR3 length: 15 amino acids. The germline V gene encodes CDR1 SGHVS and CDR2 FQNEAQ. Trimming removed 6 bases from V and 0 bases from J, with 12 bases in between. CDR3 sequence (DNA): TGTGCCAGCAGTCAACAACTACTCTCTGGAAACACCATATATTTT. Translation: CASSQQLLSGNTIYF.

This clone was counted only a few times. The chain couples TRBV4-2 to TRBJ2-5; D is unclear. Germline V gene sequence: CDR1 LGHNA, CDR2 YNFKEQ. Deletions cut 1 base from V and 7 bases from J, with 10 bases between. The CDR3 is 13 amino acids. CDR3 DNA sequence: TGTGCCAGCAGCCAAGCTGTACCGGGGACCCAGTACTTC. Protein: CASSQAVPGTQYF.

V and J are TRBV28 and TRBJ2-3; D is uncertain. The CDR3 consists of 13 residues. The V and J ends lost 6 bases and 0 bases respectively, with 7 bases between them. The germline V gene encodes CDR1 MDHEN and CDR2 SYDVKM. The CDR3 region has the DNA TGTGCCAGCAGAAGTAGAAGCACAGATACGCAGTATTTT. The encoded protein is CASRSRSTDTQYF.

This chain joins TRBV30 and TRBJ2-1; TRBD1 might be the D (6 bases). Germline V gene lookup returns CDR1 GTSNPN and CDR2 SVGIG (reference sequence). The CDR3 contains 14 residues. V was trimmed by 2 bases and J by 10 bases, leaving 18 bases between them. The CDR3 here is CAWSRRQGWREQFF. The CDR3 bases are TGTGCCTGGAGTCGTCGGCAGGGGTGGCGGGAGCAGTTCTTC.

The chain has TRBV6-5 and TRBJ2-2, with unresolved D. With 6 bases removed from V and 2 bases from J, the gap between germline ends came to 7 bases. CDR1 and CDR2 (germline): MNHEY, SVGAGI. This CDR3 has 13 amino acids. This CDR3 reads CASRTPNTGELFF. The CDR3 DNA reads as TGTGCCAGCAGGACACCTAACACCGGGGAGCTGTTTTTT.

The rearrangement uses TRBV10-1 and TRBJ2-3; 8 bases are shared with TRBD2. The germline gives CDR1 WNHNN, CDR2 SYGVQD (reference sequence). The CDR3 totals 15 residues. Losses at the gene ends were 1 base for V and 6 bases for J; bases not matched to a gene: 6. The CDR3 here is CASSEWVGGEDTQYF. Here the CDR3 DNA reads TGCGCCAGCAGTGAGTGGGTCGGGGGGGAGGATACGCAGTATTTT.

The V and J genes are TRBV7-3 and TRBJ2-2; perhaps D is TRBD1 or TRBD2 (5 bases each). The V gene's germline CDR1 is SGHTA and CDR2 FQGTGA. The CDR3 has 17 amino acids. Trimming removed 0 bases at V and 3 bases at J, with 14 bases between. CDR3 in amino acids: CASSLTPPGPYTGELFF. The CDR3, as DNA: TGTGCCAGCAGCTTAACCCCCCCGGGACCATACACCGGGGAGCTGTTTTTT.

The chain combines TRBV5-4 with TRBJ1-2, with D unclear. Germline assignment: CDR1 SGHNT and CDR2 YYREEE (reference sequence). Trimming pared 4 bases from V and 2 bases from J, leaving 6 bases between. CDR3 length equals 12 residues. The chain's CDR3 is CASSPDNYGYTF. In DNA, the CDR3 is TGTGCCAGCAGCCCGGACAACTATGGCTACACCTTC.

This chain links TRBV3-1 (or the pseudogene TRBV3-2) with TRBJ1-5, with D uncertain. The CDR3 runs 14 residues. Germline loops: CDR1 LGHDT, CDR2 YNNKEL (reference sequence). Trimming took 5 bases from V and 0 from J, leaving 8 bases between them. The DNA of the CDR3 is TGTGCCAGCAGCGAACACAATAGCAATCAGCCCCAGCATTTT. The encoded protein is CASSEHNSNQPQHF.

The chain links TRBV10-3 to TRBJ1-5, with a tentative D call TRBD1 (5 bases). The CDR3 contains 14 residues. V was shortened by 0 bases and J by 7 bases, with 10 bases between the two germline ends. Germline V gene data show CDR1 as ENHRY and CDR2 as SYGVKD. The DNA for the CDR3 is TGTGCCATCAGTGAGTCGCCAGGGCCACAGCCCCAGCATTTT. This encodes CAISESPGPQPQHF.

V usage is TRBV7-8 and J usage is TRBJ1-2; D uncertain. The germline gives CDR1 SGHVS, CDR2 FQNEAQ. The CDR3 is made up of 13 amino acids. The V end lost 2 bases, the J end lost 6 bases, and 10 bases lay between the germline ends. CDR3 residues: CASSLIFQDGYTF. In DNA, the CDR3 is TGTGCCAGCAGCTTAATTTTCCAGGATGGCTACACCTTC.

V gene TRBV2 combines with J gene TRBJ2-7, with D unclear. This CDR3 spans 12 amino acids. Germline assignment: CDR1 SNHLY and CDR2 FYNNEI. V gave up 6 bases and J gave up 4 bases, with 10 bases separating them. CDR3 DNA sequence: TGTGCCAGCAGAGACGACATTTACGAGCAGTACGTC. Translation: CASRDDIYEQYV.

V and J are TRBV2 and TRBJ2-5, with 12 bases that match TRBD1. This CDR3 spans 16 amino acids. V shed 4 bases, J shed 5 bases, and the junction held 8 bases outside the gene matches. Germline CDR1 SNHLY, CDR2 FYNNEI. In DNA form, the CDR3 reads TGTGCCAGCAGTGCGGGACAGGGGGCTGGGACGGAGACCCAGTACTTC. This sequence encodes CASSAGQGAGTETQYF.